The present entry profiles one TCR beta chain with its context. The antigen it recognizes is unknown. Nothing much larger sits one base from this clone, and base qualities are not available. TCR CDR3 regions were amplified from genomic DNA by multiplex PCR using the deep immunoSEQ assay. For each cell subset, the extracted genomic DNA was distributed evenly across all wells of several immunoSEQ 96-well plates, and each plate served as one replicate. Each replicate PCR for sorted subsets received 150 to 250 ng genomic DNA, equal to around 32,000 T cell genomes. Purified libraries were quantified with a Qubit 3.0 fluorometer, sized on a Bioanalyzer 2100, and re-quantified with the KAPA Library Quantification kit. Every immunoSEQ 96-well plate was sequenced on a separate single-read 150-cycle Illumina NextSeq 550 flow cell. For the original study's pipeline: Because the immunoSEQ output held only junctional sequences and lacked quality scores, the filtering could not match the filtering applied to full-length reads. To assign V/J genes and CDR3, sequences were annotated using PyIR, a Python wrapper for IgBLAST v1.9, with IMGT germline references. Any read was removed if the V/J assignment was weak (E-value above 1e-6), the CDR3 was missing, or the read contained stop codons, out-of-frame junctions, or ambiguous translated residues. V3J clonotypes were defined by identical inferred V gene, J gene, and CDR3 amino acid sequence. To compute the percentage overlap between repertoires, the number of shared unique clonotypes was divided by the size of the smaller repertoire. Three approaches were used to assess repertoire richness: RTK rarefaction, the Chao1 estimator, and Recon v2.1 estimates of unobserved clonotypes. Generation probabilities were computed with OLGA for all TCRbeta clonotypes obtained by the gDNA method from a few donors. Drawn from immuneACCESS, this table holds only the in-frame rearrangements with V and J called that TCRdb kept. Clones are partly lost; checked studies trace under half to an unresolved V gene and leave the rest unexplained. V and J calls and clone size are copied from that table; D and trimming were computed from the DNA. The sample table shows fewer than 400,000 clones, and around 72% are seen once. Of the sample, about a tenth is held by the ten largest clones.

V is cut back by 7 bases and J by 1 base, with 3 bases in the junction unmatched. The germline V gene encodes CDR1 SNHLY and CDR2 FYNNEI. The CDR3, cysteine through phenylalanine, is 13 amino acids long. The read is trimmed to its CDR3 DNA, 39 bases read in frame from base 1. This sample is drawn from a study of shared clonotypes between healthy human individuals (dated by TCRdb to 2020 to 2021). For context, the study as a whole: Three men and two women, aged 18 to 49 years, made up the cohort. Leukapheresis yielded between about 0.8 and 8.9 billion PBMCs per donor. For each donor, CD4 naive and CD4 memory were each run on three plates, CD8 naive on two plates, and CD8 memory on one plate. To estimate repertoire size and how much clonotypes are shared between individuals, the study performed deep sequencing of blood TCR repertoires from roughly five healthy adults. To increase sequencing depth and limit assay-specific biases, different laboratories used diverse techniques to prepare libraries and sequence TCR repertoires. Study-wide findings and limitations: Naive subsets generally had larger estimated clonotype richness than memory subsets. Incomplete sequencing was indicated by rarefaction of sorted-subset datasets, despite the large sequencing depth. Based on pairwise subsampling, the degree of clonotype sharing among donors was expected to be affected by sequencing depth. Because the study included only a small number of donors, the genetic and exposure-history diversity represented was limited. Sampling was restricted to blood, and TCR repertoires in tissue are likely to differ from TCR repertoires in blood. Clonotypes shared by all four sorted-subset donors showed higher generation probabilities than non-shared clonotypes. Sharing across a few donors was observed for around 4.8% of naive CD4, over 3% of naive CD8, 2% to 2.5% of memory CD4, and around 0.44% of memory CD8 clonotypes.

Donors were healthy HIV-negative adults with no recently reported acute infections or vaccinations. Only Caucasian adults living in Nashville, Tennessee, USA were represented among the donors. CD4+ T cells were enriched by magnetic negative selection; naive cells were then positively selected on CD45RA, and the negative fraction formed the memory subset. Blood was obtained by leukapheresis, after which PBMCs were separated by Ficoll-Histopaque density gradient centrifugation and cryopreserved in liquid nitrogen vapor phase. Analytical flow cytometry was used to check the purity and quantity of every magnetically sorted T cell population. Each sorted fraction had its genomic DNA isolated and then quantified by UV absorbance on a Nanodrop 2000c.

Recombination joined TRBV2 with TRBJ1-1; 7 of the junction bases match TRBD1. Sequenced input: memory CD4+ T cells sorted from blood. Reading the label with the study, this specimen's cell subset or site is: CD45RA-negative fraction. This clonotype was sampled from a man aged 25 to 40 in good health. Here the CDR3 is given as CASMRDRNTEAFF. Read as DNA, the sequence is TGTGCCAGCATGAGGGACAGGAACACTGAAGCTTTCTTT. Full variable domain (CDR3 extended with the reference TRBV2 and TRBJ1-1 proteins): EPEVTQTPSHQVTQMGQEVILRCVPISNHLYFYWYRQILGQKVEFLVSFYNNEISEKSEIFDDQFSVERPDGSNFTLKIRSTKLEDSAMYFCASMRDRNTEAFFGQGTRLTVV.